Below, 32 T cell receptor beta chains from the same sample are listed, as sequenced in a study of OX40 agonist ivuxolimab in advanced cancers. Clones were read by immunoSEQ multiplex PCR, and TCRdb kept only the in-frame ones, dropping some. The sample shows 10,000 to 15,000 clones, about 75% of them seen only once. Sequenced here: CD4+ or CD8+ T cells sorted from blood, sampled in a trial of the OX40 agonist ivuxolimab. The receptors here all came from an adult with an advanced solid tumor such as melanoma, head and neck, liver or kidney cancer.

This clone was seen a single time. This CDR3 reads CASSSRRGTALEKLFF. In DNA, the CDR3 is TGTGCCAGCAGCTCCAGAAGAGGGACAGCGCTTGAAAAACTGTTTTTT. This chain connects TRBV11-3 to TRBJ1-4, with TRBD1 matching over 7 bases. The CDR3 is 16 amino acids. The germline V gene encodes CDR1 SGHNT and CDR2 YENEEA. With V trimmed by 4 bases and J by 7 bases, 12 bases remained unmatched.

The rearrangement joins TRBV11-1 to TRBJ2-7, with D maybe TRBD1 (5 bases). This CDR3 comprises 12 residues. V shed 5 bases and J shed 3 bases, with 8 bases lying between them. In germline, CDR1 is SGHAT, CDR2 FQDESV (reference sequence). DNA of the CDR3: TGTGCCAGCAGCCCCGACAGCTACGAGCAGTACTTC. Translated, it gives CASSPDSYEQYF.

This clone has only one observation. This rearrangement joins TRBV9 to TRBJ2-1; D might be TRBD2 (6 bases). Germline CDR1 SGDLS, CDR2 YYNGEE. Trimming pared 0 bases from V and 2 bases from J, leaving 12 bases between. This CDR3 comprises 16 residues. CDR3 amino acids: CASSVGSAGTYNEQFF. In DNA, the CDR3 is TGTGCCAGCAGCGTAGGGTCGGCGGGGACCTACAATGAGCAGTTCTTC.

The chain joins TRBV7-6 to TRBJ2-7; perhaps TRBD2 as D (6 bases). The germline gives CDR1 SGHVS, CDR2 FNYEAQ. Trimming removed 5 bases at V and 3 bases at J, with 20 bases between. CDR3 length: 16 amino acids. The CDR3 region has the DNA TGTGCCAGCAGCGCGGGACCCCGGGGTAGGTTCTACGAGCAGTACTTC. It specifies CASSAGPRGRFYEQYF.

The rearrangement joins TRBV30 to TRBJ2-2, with a weak D call TRBD1 (6 bases). The germline V gene encodes CDR1 GTSNPN and CDR2 SVGIG (reference sequence). The CDR3 consists of 16 residues. V was clipped by 7 bases and J by 3 bases, with 21 bases between them. The CDR3 spells CAYPWQGKLDTGELFF. The CDR3 coding sequence is TGTGCCTACCCTTGGCAGGGGAAGCTGGACACCGGGGAGCTGTTTTTT. Based on the CDR3 plus reference TRBV30 and TRBJ2-2, the full variable domain is SQTIHQWPATLVQPVGSPLSLECTVEGTSNPNLYWYRQAAGRGLQLLFYSVGIGQISSEVPQNLSASRPQDRQFILSSKKLLLSDSGFYLCAYPWQGKLDTGELFFGEGSRLTVL.

V is TRBV28 and J is TRBJ1-2, with 11 bases fitting TRBD1. Germline lookup yields CDR1 MDHEN and CDR2 SYDVKM. This CDR3 region has 18 residues. The trim removed 8 bases at V and 1 base at J, leaving 15 bases unmatched. CDR3 sequence: CASWGITGQGVFNYGYTF. The DNA for the CDR3 is TGTGCCAGCTGGGGAATAACGGGACAGGGGGTCTTTAACTATGGCTACACCTTC.

V and J are TRBV11-3 and TRBJ2-3, with 8 positions matching TRBD2. Germline lookup yields CDR1 SGHNT and CDR2 YENEEA. V lost 4 bases, J lost 4 bases, and 4 bases stayed unmatched. The CDR3 sequence is 14 residues long. CDR3: CASSSLAGPDTQYF. The DNA for the CDR3 is TGTGCCAGCAGCTCCCTAGCGGGTCCAGATACGCAGTATTTT.

The V call is TRBV2, the J call TRBJ2-1; 9 bases match TRBD2. Germline CDR1 is SNHLY and CDR2 is FYNNEI. Trimming took 6 bases from V and 0 from J; bases not matched to a gene: 6. The CDR3 totals 16 residues. CDR3 DNA sequence: TGTGCCAGCAGACCTCTAGCGGGGCCCTCCTACAATGAGCAGTTCTTC. It encodes CASRPLAGPSYNEQFF.

This clone was recorded a few times. V usage is TRBV11-2 and J usage is TRBJ1-1, with 7 bases identical to TRBD1. Germline trimming cut 5 bases from V and 0 bases from J; bases unmatched to any gene: 9. Per the germline V gene, CDR1 is SGHAT and CDR2 is FQNNGV. CDR3 size: 16 residues. The chain's CDR3 is CASSLISGGMNTEAFF. CDR3 coding DNA: TGTGCCAGCAGCCTAATCTCAGGGGGGATGAACACTGAAGCTTTCTTT.

V and J are TRBV7-9 and TRBJ1-3; 7 positions agree with TRBD1. The germline V gene has CDR1 SEHNR and CDR2 FQNEAQ (reference sequence). There are 16 residues in the CDR3. Losses at the gene ends were 2 bases for V and 2 bases for J; bases not matched to a gene: 6. The CDR3 nucleotides read TGTGCCAGCAGCTTAAGCTACGGGACAGCTGGAAACACCATATATTTT. It translates to CASSLSYGTAGNTIYF. The full variable domain, with the rest looked up from reference TRBV7-9 and TRBJ1-3, is DTGVSQNPRHKITKRGQNVTFRCDPISEHNRLYWYRQTLGQGPEFLTYFQNEAQLEKSRLLSDRFSAERPKGSFSTLEIQRTEQGDSAMYLCASSLSYGTAGNTIYFGEGSWLTVV.

The chain employs TRBV11-2 and TRBJ2-7; D not resolved. This CDR3 region has 13 residues. V was pared by 1 base and J by 3 bases, with 7 bases between. The germline V gene has CDR1 SGHAT and CDR2 FQNNGV. In nucleotides, the CDR3 is TGTGCCAGCAGCTTAGGGACCGGCTACGAGCAGTACTTC. Protein product: CASSLGTGYEQYF.

The chain employs TRBV7-3 and TRBJ1-1; D possibly corresponds to TRBD1 (5 bases). Germline V gives CDR1 SGHTA, CDR2 FQGTGA. The CDR3 runs to 15 residues. V was shortened by 3 bases and J by 4 bases, with 15 bases between the two germline ends. The CDR3 spells CASSLGGGASTEAFF. The CDR3, as DNA: TGTGCCAGCAGCTTGGGCGGGGGAGCTAGCACTGAAGCTTTCTTT.

This rearrangement joins TRBV5-6 to TRBJ2-3, with 15 bases fitting TRBD2. V trimming: 6 bases; J trimming: 1 base; junction bases outside the gene matches: 3. CDR3 length: 16 residues. Germline CDR1 is SGHDT and CDR2 is YYEEEE. DNA for the CDR3: TGTGCCAGCATCCGGACTAGCGGGGGGGGCACAGATACGCAGTATTTT. Protein product: CASIRTSGGGTDTQYF.

The chain employs TRBV28 and TRBJ2-1; TRBD2 agrees at 11 bases. Germline V lookup: CDR1 MDHEN, CDR2 SYDVKM. V gave up 6 bases and J gave up 6 bases; unmatched junction bases: 7. The CDR3 spans 15 residues. This CDR3 is CASSRGTSGRNEQFF. The CDR3 DNA follows: TGTGCCAGCAGCCGCGGGACTAGCGGTCGCAATGAGCAGTTCTTC.

The chain uses TRBV6-5 and TRBJ2-2, with 9 bases lining up with TRBD2. The CDR3 totals 16 residues. Germline values: CDR1 MNHEY, CDR2 SVGAGI. J gave up 4 bases and V 2 bases, and 5 bases lay outside the gene matches. The CDR3 sequence: CASSYGVAGVTGELFF. The CDR3, as DNA: TGTGCCAGCAGTTACGGGGTAGCGGGAGTCACCGGGGAGCTGTTTTTT.

The J gene is TRBJ1-2, the V gene TRBV29-1, with D maybe TRBD1 (5 bases). The germline gives CDR1 SQVTM, CDR2 ANQGSEA. This CDR3 spans 13 amino acids. The V and J ends lost 5 bases and 1 base respectively, with 11 bases between them. DNA of the CDR3: TGCAGCGTTCGCCCACAGGATAACTATGGCTACACCTTC. The encoded protein is CSVRPQDNYGYTF.

The rearrangement joins TRBV7-9 to TRBJ2-1; D gene unclear. Germline V gives CDR1 SEHNR, CDR2 FQNEAQ (reference sequence). The CDR3 sequence is 14 residues long. V was clipped by 0 bases and J by 4 bases, with 7 bases between them. In nucleotides, the CDR3 is TGTGCCAGCAGCTTAGCGCAACCGTACAATGAGCAGTTCTTC. Its translation is CASSLAQPYNEQFF.

This clone was observed a handful of times. The gene calls are TRBV30 and TRBJ1-1; D gene uncertain. The germline CDR1 and CDR2 sequences are GTSNPN and SVGIG (reference sequence). This CDR3 has 12 amino acids. Trimming removed 2 bases from V and 3 bases from J, with 7 bases in between. Here the CDR3 reads CAWSPVYTEAFF. The CDR3 nucleotides read TGTGCCTGGAGTCCCGTTTACACTGAAGCTTTCTTT.

J is TRBJ2-7 and V is TRBV9; D tentatively fits TRBD1 or TRBD2 (5 bases each). Trimming cost V 3 bases and J 3 bases, with 7 bases left between them. CDR1 and CDR2 (germline): SGDLS, YYNGEE. The CDR3 sequence is 12 residues long. CDR3 DNA: TGTGCCAGCAGCGGGGACGGCTACGAGCAGTACTTC. Translation gives CASSGDGYEQYF.

The genes are TRBV27 and TRBJ1-1; D is ambiguous. Per germline, CDR1 MNHEY and CDR2 SMNVEV (reference sequence). V gave up 2 bases and J gave up 3 bases, with 7 bases separating them. The CDR3 sequence is 13 residues long. CDR3 protein: CASSLSPYTEAFF. CDR3 sequence (DNA): TGTGCCAGCAGTTTAAGTCCTTACACTGAAGCTTTCTTT.

For this clone: The junction and the germline gene differ at one end; a read error may be behind it. Other DNA sequences of this sample code for an identical CDR3. The V call is TRBV7-6, the J call TRBJ2-7; 8 nucleotides match TRBD1. CDR1 and CDR2 from the germline V gene are SGHVS and FNYEAQ. The CDR3 runs 15 residues. The CDR3 spells CASSSTGTGSYEQYF. Here the CDR3 DNA reads TGTGCCAGCAGCTCTACCGGGACAGGCTCCTACGAGCAATACTTC.

This clone was picked up a small number of times. CDR3 nucleotide sequence: TGTGCCAGCAGTCGGGACGTACAGGGGGCATCCTACGAGCAGTACTTC. Protein: CASSRDVQGASYEQYF. This sequence joins TRBV27 and TRBJ2-7, with TRBD1 matching over 9 bases. The CDR3 totals 16 residues. CDR1 is MNHEY, CDR2 SMNVEV, per germline (reference sequence). V shed 5 bases, J shed 1 base, and the junction held 9 bases outside the gene matches.

In its sample, this clone ranks as medium-sized. Here the CDR3 DNA reads TGTGCAAGTCGCTTAACGCCGCATACAGCGGGAGACCTCGAGCAGTACTTC. This gives the protein CASRLTPHTAGDLEQYF. V usage is TRBV12-2 and J usage is TRBJ2-7; the table assigns TRBD2, which was not confirmed against the DNA. TRBV12-2 is noted as a pseudogene. The CDR3 covers 17 residues.

V is TRBV13 and J is TRBJ2-7; D is undetermined. The germline V gene has CDR1 PRHDT and CDR2 FYEKMQ (reference sequence). The V end was cut by 2 bases, the J end by 4 bases, with 12 bases between. The CDR3 has 14 amino acids. The CDR3 region has the DNA TGTGCCAGCAGCTTAACCCTTATCCCTTACGAGCAGTACTTC. It yields the protein CASSLTLIPYEQYF.

This clone was counted a single time. A much larger clone is a single base away; this may be a read error. Other nucleotide sequences in the sample specify the same CDR3. This chain joins TRBV2 and TRBJ1-2, with 7 nucleotides matching TRBD1. Germline lookup yields CDR1 SNHLY and CDR2 FYNNEI. There are 14 residues in the CDR3. Trimming took 9 bases from V and 5 from J; bases not matched to a gene: 12. CDR3 nucleotide sequence: TGTGCCAGTAGTATCGACAGGGACTATTATGGCTACACCTTC. Its translation is CASSIDRDYYGYTF.

The chain is built from TRBV19 and TRBJ1-5; D may be TRBD1 (5 bases). The CDR3 runs to 15 residues. Trimming left V 4 bases short and J 9 bases short, with 19 bases between. In germline, CDR1 is LNHDA, CDR2 SQIVND (reference sequence). The CDR3 nucleotides read TGTGCCAGTAGTACAGGGTTGGTCGGGTATTCGCCCCAGCATTTT. The encoded protein is CASSTGLVGYSPQHF.

This clone was seen only once. The J gene is TRBJ2-3, the V gene TRBV27; D ambiguous. The CDR3 covers 13 residues. Germline V gene lookup returns CDR1 MNHEY and CDR2 SMNVEV (reference sequence). V was pared by 0 bases and J by 4 bases, with 5 bases between. The CDR3 is CASSLSDPDTQYF. The CDR3 nucleotides are TGTGCCAGCAGTTTATCGGATCCAGATACGCAGTATTTT.

The CDR3 loop is CASSLLAGGPYEQYF. CDR3 in DNA: TGTGCCAGCAGTTTATTGGCGGGAGGGCCCTACGAGCAGTACTTC. The chain is built from TRBV28 and TRBJ2-7, with 9 bases aligning to TRBD2. Trimming at V came to 1 base and at J to 2 bases, leaving 3 bases not matched to a gene. The CDR3 runs 15 residues. Looked up from germline, CDR1 is MDHEN and CDR2 is SYDVKM.

Notes on this clone: The germline gene is not matched at one end of the junction; a read error may be the cause. The V call is TRBV6-5, the J call TRBJ1-1; possible D gene TRBD1, 5 bases. Germline values: CDR1 MNHEY, CDR2 SVGAGI. The CDR3 contains 12 residues. CDR3 DNA sequence: TGTACCAGCACCTCGATGGGGGGACGCGCTTTCTTT. As protein: CTSTSMGGRAFF.

This clone was observed a few times. The chain uses TRBV27 and TRBJ2-3; D ambiguous. This CDR3 is 12 amino acids long. Trimming shortened V by 6 bases and J by 4 bases, and 8 bases separated the two germline ends. CDR1 is MNHEY, CDR2 SMNVEV, per germline (reference sequence). CDR3 DNA: TGTGCCAGCAGCCCGGATGCAGATACGCAGTATTTT. It encodes CASSPDADTQYF.

This chain connects TRBV6-5 to TRBJ2-5; 9 bases map to TRBD2. Germline values: CDR1 MNHEY, CDR2 SVGAGI. Trimming removed 2 bases from V and 4 bases from J; junction bases left unmatched: 5. The length of the CDR3 is 15 residues. The CDR3 is CASSYGLAPVETQYF. In DNA form, the CDR3 reads TGTGCCAGCAGTTACGGACTAGCGCCTGTAGAGACCCAGTACTTC.

This chain joins TRBV5-5 and TRBJ1-1; D uncertain. CDR3 length: 12 residues. The V end lost 4 bases, the J end lost 8 bases, and 12 bases lay between the germline ends. Germline assignment: CDR1 SGHKS and CDR2 YYEKEE (reference sequence). The CDR3 loop is CASSLGVSEAFF. The CDR3 region has the DNA TGTGCCAGCAGCCTCGGGGTCAGCGAAGCTTTCTTT. Variable domain in full (rest from reference TRBV5-5 and TRBJ1-1): DAGVTQSPTHLIKTRGQQVTLRCSPISGHKSVSWYQQVLGQGPQFIFQYYEKEERGRGNFPDRFSARQFPNYSSELNVNALLLGDSALYLCASSLGVSEAFFGQGTRLTVV.